This T cell receptor beta chain was recovered during a study of response to subunit inactivated influenza vaccine. General study results and limits: Seasonal influenza vaccination, on each occasion, was suggested by the authors to recruit few new T cells.

Germline CDR1 reads MNHNS; CDR2 reads SASEGT. V lost 6 bases to trimming and J lost 2 bases; unmatched junction nucleotides: 13. The CDR3 is made up of 16 amino acids. On this clonotype itself: Its antigen is currently unknown.

TCRdb ran MiXCR on the RT-PCR reads and lists one entry per CDR3 protein. The table includes about 530,000 distinct CDR3 sequences, roughly 12% detected once. This receptor was taken from a man in his fifties or sixties who received an inactivated influenza vaccine. Specimen: PBMCs from blood, collected on the day of vaccination. The chain couples TRBV6-1 to TRBJ2-7; 7 bases fit TRBD1. CDR3 amino acids: CASRGEPGQIPYEQYF. The CDR3 region has the DNA TGTGCCAGCAGGGGGGAACCGGGACAGATACCCTACGAGCAGTACTTC.